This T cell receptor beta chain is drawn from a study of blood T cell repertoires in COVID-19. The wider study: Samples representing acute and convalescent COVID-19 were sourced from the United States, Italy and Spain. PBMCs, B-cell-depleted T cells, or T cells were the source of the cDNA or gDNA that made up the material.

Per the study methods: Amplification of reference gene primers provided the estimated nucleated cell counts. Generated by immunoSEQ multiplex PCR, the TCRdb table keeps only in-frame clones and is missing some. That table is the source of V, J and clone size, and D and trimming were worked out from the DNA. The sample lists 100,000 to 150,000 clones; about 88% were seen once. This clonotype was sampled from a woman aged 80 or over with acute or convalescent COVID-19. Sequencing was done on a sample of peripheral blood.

The DNA for the CDR3 is TGTGCCAGCAGTTTTCGATCGGGCGGGGAGCTGTTTTTT. Encoded protein: CASSFRSGGELFF. The gene calls are TRBV3-1 (or the pseudogene TRBV3-2) and TRBJ2-2; D not resolved. This CDR3 is built from 13 residues. Trimming took 6 bases from V and 7 from J, leaving 12 bases between them. The germline gives CDR1 LGHDT, CDR2 YNNKEL (reference sequence).